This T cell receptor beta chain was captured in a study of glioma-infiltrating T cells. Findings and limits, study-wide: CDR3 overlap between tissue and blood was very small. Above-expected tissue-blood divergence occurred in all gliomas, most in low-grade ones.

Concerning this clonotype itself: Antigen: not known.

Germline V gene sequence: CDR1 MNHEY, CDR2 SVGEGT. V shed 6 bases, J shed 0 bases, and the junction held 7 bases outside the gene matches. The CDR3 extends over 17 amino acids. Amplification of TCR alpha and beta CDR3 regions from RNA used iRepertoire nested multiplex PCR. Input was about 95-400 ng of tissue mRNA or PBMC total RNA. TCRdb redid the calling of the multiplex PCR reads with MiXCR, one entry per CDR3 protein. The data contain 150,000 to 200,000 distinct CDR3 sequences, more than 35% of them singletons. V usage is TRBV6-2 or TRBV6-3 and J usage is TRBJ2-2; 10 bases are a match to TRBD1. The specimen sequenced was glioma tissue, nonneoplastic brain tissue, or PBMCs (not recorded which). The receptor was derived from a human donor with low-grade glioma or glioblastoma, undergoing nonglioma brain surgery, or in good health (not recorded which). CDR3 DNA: TGTGCCAGCAGCACCGGGACAGGGGATTCGAACACCGGGGAGCTGTTTTTT. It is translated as CASSTGTGDSNTGELFF.